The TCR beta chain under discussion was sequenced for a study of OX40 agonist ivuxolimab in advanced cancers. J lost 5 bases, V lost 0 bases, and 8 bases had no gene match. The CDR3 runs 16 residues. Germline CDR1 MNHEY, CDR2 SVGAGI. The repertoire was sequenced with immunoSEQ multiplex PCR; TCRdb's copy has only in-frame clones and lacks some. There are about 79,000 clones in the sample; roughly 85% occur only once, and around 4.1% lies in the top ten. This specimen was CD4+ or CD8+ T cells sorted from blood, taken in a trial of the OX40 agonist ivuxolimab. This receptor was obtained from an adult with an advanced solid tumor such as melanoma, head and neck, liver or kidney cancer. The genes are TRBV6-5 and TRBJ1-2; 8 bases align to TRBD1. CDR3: CASSYSRTGLRYGYTF. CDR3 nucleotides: TGTGCCAGCAGTTACTCGAGGACAGGGTTACGATATGGCTACACCTTC.